A selection of T cell receptor beta chains follows, all from one sample in a study of blood T cell repertoires in COVID-19. Clones were sequenced by immunoSEQ multiplex PCR, and TCRdb holds only the in-frame ones, with some missing. The repertoire holds tens of thousands of clones, with 70% to 75% as singletons. The material sequenced was peripheral blood. The receptors were sampled from a woman in her 50s with active or convalescent COVID-19. Both conserved end residues are part of each CDR3. A D gene is named only where the DNA matches it firmly. Clone size is shown for a subset of rows, as once, few, many or a class of expanded clone.

CDR3: CASRKVGDYEQYF
DNA: TGTGCCAGTAGAAAGGTAGGAGACTACGAGCAGTACTTC
V: TRBV19
D: .
J: TRBJ2-7
size: few

CDR3: CASSLANSSPLHF
DNA: TGTGCCAGCAGCTTGGCCAATAGCTCACCCCTCCACTTT
V: TRBV5-6
D: .
J: TRBJ1-6
size: once

CDR3: CATMEGYTDTQYF
DNA: TGTGCCACCATGGAGGGGTACACAGATACGCAGTATTTT
V: TRBV15
D: .
J: TRBJ2-3
size: .

CDR3: CASSLSIVGAYGYTF
DNA: TGTGCCAGCAGTTTATCGATCGTGGGAGCCTATGGCTACACCTTC
V: TRBV27
D: .
J: TRBJ1-2
size: .

CDR3: CASSLVRWDSEAFF
DNA: TGTGCCAGCAGCTTGGTACGATGGGACAGCGAAGCTTTCTTT
V: TRBV5-6
D: TRBD1
J: TRBJ1-1
size: .

CDR3: CASSPAGLPYNEQFF
DNA: TGTGCCAGCAGTCCGGCGGGACTACCCTACAATGAGCAGTTCTTC
V: TRBV6-5
D: TRBD2
J: TRBJ2-1
size: once

CDR3: CAWSVKGLQYYEQYF
DNA: TGTGCCTGGAGTGTAAAGGGGCTCCAGTACTACGAGCAGTACTTC
V: TRBV30
D: .
J: TRBJ2-7
size: .

CDR3: CASRGGQGFSYGYTF
DNA: TGTGCCAGCCGTGGGGGACAGGGGTTCTCCTATGGCTACACCTTC
V: TRBV19
D: TRBD1
J: TRBJ1-2
size: few

CDR3: CASSPQGGAVGYTF
DNA: TGTGCCAGCAGTCCCCAGGGGGGCGCGGTAGGCTACACCTTC
V: TRBV3-1/TRBV3-2
D: TRBD1
J: TRBJ1-2
size: .

CDR3: CASSFSMQSGGELFF
DNA: TGTGCCAGCAGCTTTAGTATGCAGAGCGGCGGGGAGCTGTTTTTT
V: TRBV11-2
D: .
J: TRBJ2-2
size: .

CDR3: CASRLGTNSYEQYF
DNA: TGTGCCAGCAGGTTGGGGACAAACTCCTACGAGCAGTACTTC
V: TRBV7-8
D: .
J: TRBJ2-7
size: .

CDR3: CASSREASTDTQYF
DNA: TGTGCCAGTAGTAGAGAGGCTAGCACAGATACGCAGTATTTT
V: TRBV19
D: .
J: TRBJ2-3
size: many

CDR3: CASSLGLAGEEQYF
DNA: TGTGCCAGCAGCTTGGGACTAGCGGGAGAGGAGCAGTACTTC
V: TRBV5-4
D: TRBD2
J: TRBJ2-7
size: .

CDR3: CASSQGQGGYEQYF
DNA: TGTGCCAGCAGCCAAGGACAGGGGGGCTACGAGCAGTACTTC
V: TRBV3-1/TRBV3-2
D: TRBD1
J: TRBJ2-7
size: .

CDR3: CASSIAGGNQPQHF
DNA: TGTGCCAGCAGCATTGCGGGGGGGAACCAGCCCCAGCATTTT
V: TRBV5-5
D: .
J: TRBJ1-5
size: .

CDR3: CASKGEGPQHF
DNA: TGTGCCAGCAAGGGGGAGGGGCCCCAGCATTTT
V: TRBV27
D: .
J: TRBJ1-5
size: .

CDR3: CASSPLGQGYEQYF
DNA: TGTGCCAGTAGTCCCCTAGGACAGGGGTACGAGCAGTACTTC
V: TRBV19
D: TRBD1
J: TRBJ2-7
size: .

CDR3: CASSSPGQGFNEQYF
DNA: TGTGCCAGCAGCTCACCGGGACAGGGGTTCAACGAGCAGTACTTC
V: TRBV7-2
D: TRBD1
J: TRBJ2-7
size: once

CDR3: CAWSVGLLTDTQYF
DNA: TGTGCCTGGAGTGTCGGACTGCTCACAGATACGCAGTATTTT
V: TRBV30
D: .
J: TRBJ2-3
size: .

CDR3: CASSLDRGSNQPQHF
DNA: TGTGCCAGCAGCTTAGACAGGGGGAGCAATCAGCCCCAGCATTTT
V: TRBV7-9
D: TRBD1
J: TRBJ1-5
size: .

CDR3: CASSLGTLNTEAFF
DNA: TGTGCCAGTAGTCTCGGGACATTGAACACTGAAGCTTTCTTT
V: TRBV19
D: .
J: TRBJ1-1
size: .

CDR3: CASSPGQNTEAFF
DNA: TGTGCCAGCAGCCCCGGACAGAACACTGAAGCTTTCTTT
V: TRBV5-4
D: .
J: TRBJ1-1
size: .

CDR3: CASSYFDRDSGNTIYF
DNA: TGTGCCAGTAGTTATTTCGACAGGGACTCCGGAAACACCATATATTTT
V: TRBV19
D: TRBD1
J: TRBJ1-3
size: .

CDR3: CASSSTSGQETQYF
DNA: TGTGCCAGCAGCTCGACTAGCGGACAAGAGACCCAGTACTTC
V: TRBV5-4
D: TRBD2
J: TRBJ2-5
size: .

CDR3: CASSLEQGLSPLHF
DNA: TGCGCCAGCAGCTTGGAACAGGGGCTGAGCCCCCTCCACTTT
V: TRBV5-1
D: TRBD1
J: TRBJ1-6
size: few

CDR3: CASSRTSQETQYF
DNA: TGTGCCAGCAGTCGAACTTCCCAAGAGACCCAGTACTTC
V: TRBV7-2
D: .
J: TRBJ2-5
size: .

CDR3: CASSLQNRNTGELFF
DNA: TGTGCCAGCAGTCTTCAAAACAGGAACACCGGGGAGCTGTTTTTT
V: TRBV6-6
D: .
J: TRBJ2-2
size: few

CDR3: CASSNGQGPYEQYF
DNA: TGCGCCAGCAGCAACGGACAGGGTCCTTACGAGCAGTACTTC
V: TRBV5-1
D: TRBD1
J: TRBJ2-7
size: .

CDR3: CASSLGWGAEAFF
DNA: TGTGCCAGCAGCTTGGGGTGGGGGGCTGAAGCTTTCTTT
V: TRBV5-6
D: .
J: TRBJ1-1
size: .

CDR3: CASQRPLAGVTDTQYF
DNA: TGTGCCAGCCAGCGGCCGCTAGCGGGAGTCACAGATACGCAGTATTTT
V: TRBV7-9
D: TRBD2
J: TRBJ2-3
size: .

CDR3: CASSPGTGGFYEQYF
DNA: TGTGCCAGCTCACCAGGGACAGGGGGCTTCTACGAGCAGTACTTC
V: TRBV18
D: TRBD1
J: TRBJ2-7
size: .

CDR3: CAAGLPGYEQYF
DNA: TGTGCCGCCGGACTGCCAGGCTACGAGCAGTACTTC
V: TRBV3-1/TRBV3-2
D: .
J: TRBJ2-7
size: .

CDR3: CASSTPGGDTQYF
DNA: TGTGCCAGCAGTACCCCTGGGGGGGATACGCAGTATTTT
V: TRBV12-3/TRBV12-4
D: .
J: TRBJ2-3
size: .

CDR3: CASSETMDITRGYTF
DNA: TGCGCCAGCAGTGAGACGATGGACATCACACGAGGCTACACCTTC
V: TRBV10-2
D: .
J: TRBJ1-2
size: .

CDR3: CASSERQVVFQYF
DNA: TGTGCCAGCAGTGAACGACAGGTCGTTTTTCAGTACTTC
V: TRBV2
D: .
J: TRBJ2-7
size: .

CDR3: CASSGDSRRSNQPQHF
DNA: TGTGCCAGCAGTGGGGACAGTCGACGGAGCAATCAGCCCCAGCATTTT
V: TRBV6-1
D: TRBD1
J: TRBJ1-5
size: .

CDR3: CATSGGGGHQPQHF
DNA: TGTGCCACCAGCGGCGGGGGGGGTCATCAGCCCCAGCATTTT
V: TRBV15
D: .
J: TRBJ1-5
size: few

CDR3: CASSPRLAGDEQFF
DNA: TGCGCCAGCAGCCCCAGACTAGCGGGAGATGAGCAGTTCTTC
V: TRBV4-1
D: TRBD2
J: TRBJ2-1
size: once

CDR3: CASSDEGASNQPQHF
DNA: TGTGCCAGCAGTGATGAGGGGGCGAGCAATCAGCCCCAGCATTTT
V: TRBV2
D: TRBD1
J: TRBJ1-5
size: .

CDR3: CASSSQGRETQYF
DNA: TGTGCCAGTAGTTCCCAGGGGCGAGAGACCCAGTACTTC
V: TRBV19
D: .
J: TRBJ2-5
size: once

CDR3: CASSQDRYEQYF
DNA: TGTGCCAGCAGCCAGGACAGGTACGAGCAGTACTTC
V: TRBV5-6
D: TRBD1
J: TRBJ2-7
size: .

CDR3: CASSLGDRAGQYF
DNA: TGTGCCAGCAGCTTAGGGGACAGGGCTGGGCAGTACTTC
V: TRBV7-6
D: TRBD1
J: TRBJ2-7
size: .

CDR3: CASSEPLAGTSYEQYF
DNA: TGTGCCAGCAGTGAACCCCTAGCGGGGACCTCCTACGAGCAGTACTTC
V: TRBV2
D: TRBD2
J: TRBJ2-7
size: few

CDR3: CAISGTGDSPLHF
DNA: TGTGCCATCAGTGGGACAGGGGATTCACCCCTCCACTTT
V: TRBV10-3
D: TRBD1
J: TRBJ1-6
size: .

CDR3: CASSPRTRAGYGYTF
DNA: TGTGCCAGCAGTCCACGGACACGGGCAGGATATGGCTACACCTTC
V: TRBV27
D: .
J: TRBJ1-2
size: .

CDR3: CASSLAGGADTQYF
DNA: TGTGCCAGTTCTCTAGCGGGAGGAGCAGATACGCAGTATTTT
V: TRBV19
D: TRBD2
J: TRBJ2-3
size: few

CDR3: CASSPSFQGRGIEQYF
DNA: TGTGCCAGCTCACCCTCATTTCAGGGCAGGGGGATAGAGCAGTACTTC
V: TRBV18
D: TRBD1
J: TRBJ2-7
size: .

CDR3: CASSLAGGRGAYEQYF
DNA: TGCGCCAGCAGCTTGGCTGGCGGGAGAGGAGCCTACGAGCAGTACTTC
V: TRBV5-1
D: TRBD2
J: TRBJ2-7
size: .

CDR3: CAWSAGTNTYEQYF
DNA: TGTGCCTGGAGTGCCGGGACTAACACCTACGAGCAGTACTTC
V: TRBV30
D: TRBD2
J: TRBJ2-7
size: few

CDR3: CASSDQAFSYEQYF
DNA: TGTGCCAGCAGTGACCAGGCCTTCTCCTACGAGCAGTACTTC
V: TRBV2
D: .
J: TRBJ2-7
size: .

CDR3: CASSYGLGEFF
DNA: TGTGCCAGCAGTTATGGCCTAGGGGAGTTCTTC
V: TRBV6-5
D: .
J: TRBJ2-1
size: .

CDR3: CASSFTGESPYNEQFF
DNA: TGTGCCAGCAGCTTTACAGGGGAGAGCCCCTACAATGAGCAGTTCTTC
V: TRBV7-9
D: TRBD1
J: TRBJ2-1
size: few

CDR3: CASGLGTGHSPLHF
DNA: TGTGCCAGCGGGCTCGGGACAGGGCATTCACCCCTCCACTTT
V: TRBV3-1/TRBV3-2
D: TRBD1
J: TRBJ1-6
size: .